One and the same sample provided the 30 T cell receptor beta chains below, sequenced in a study of CD8 T cells in Susac syndrome. Random hexamers primed reverse transcription of about 0.45 to 1 ug RNA. TCRdb fed the immunoSEQ multiplex PCR reads into MiXCR, producing one record per CDR3 protein. The repertoire includes 71,000 or so distinct CDR3 sequences, around 96% of them detected once, and more than 0.09% sits in the top ten. Material for sequencing was CD4+ T cells from PBMCs. Receptor source: a human donor with multiple sclerosis.

The chain recombines TRBV9 with TRBJ2-3; 8 nucleotides match TRBD1. From germline, CDR1 is SGDLS and CDR2 YYNGEE. V was pared by 0 bases and J by 6 bases, with 6 bases of the junction left unmatched. This CDR3 contains 15 residues. The chain's CDR3 is CASSVEDRGIDTQYF. For the CDR3, the DNA is TGTGCCAGCAGCGTAGAAGACAGGGGCATCGATACGCAGTATTTT. Looking up the rest from reference TRBV9 and TRBJ2-3 gives the full variable domain: DSGVTQTPKHLITATGQRVTLRCSPRSGDLSVYWYQQSLDQGLQFLIQYYNGEERAKGNILERFSAQQFPDLHSELNLSSLELGDSALYFCASSVEDRGIDTQYFGPGTRLTVL.

This clonotype showed up just once. The V gene is TRBV7-9, the J gene TRBJ2-5; no definite D call. Germline V lookup: CDR1 SEHNR, CDR2 FQNEAQ (reference sequence). V was clipped by 5 bases and J by 2 bases, with 15 bases between them. The CDR3 has 15 residues. The CDR3 DNA reads as TGTGCCAGCAGCCCTTGGGTAGGTCTACAAGAGACCCAGTACTTC. Amino acids: CASSPWVGLQETQYF.

The rearrangement uses TRBV20-1 and TRBJ2-5; no definite D call. From germline, CDR1 is DFQATT and CDR2 SNEGSKA (reference sequence). The CDR3 runs to 12 residues. The V end lost 5 bases, the J end lost 2 bases, and 9 bases lay between the germline ends. The CDR3: CSASGRQETQYF. CDR3 sequence (DNA): TGCAGTGCTTCGGGTCGACAAGAGACCCAGTACTTC.

This rearrangement joins TRBV6-5 to TRBJ2-5; tentatively, D is TRBD1 (5 bases). The V end lost 5 bases, the J end lost 5 bases, and 12 bases lay between the germline ends. Germline V gives CDR1 MNHEY, CDR2 SVGAGI. The CDR3 runs 13 residues. The CDR3 DNA follows: TGTGCCAGCAGTCGGGCAGGGCGGGAGACCCAGTACTTC. This gives the protein CASSRAGRETQYF.

This chain joins TRBV14 and TRBJ2-7; D is undetermined. The germline V and J ends were trimmed by 0 bases and 6 bases, with 9 bases remaining between them. The CDR3 spans 13 residues. The V gene's germline CDR1 is SGHDN and CDR2 FVKESK. As DNA, the CDR3 is TGTGCCAGCAGCCAAGATTTGGCAGCCGAGCAGTACTTC. Amino acid sequence: CASSQDLAAEQYF.

V gene TRBV3-1 combines with J gene TRBJ2-7; D remains unclear. Trimming shortened V by 4 bases and J by 5 bases, and 9 bases separated the two germline ends. Germline CDR1 reads LGHDT; CDR2 reads YNNKEL (reference sequence). The CDR3 runs to 12 residues. In DNA, the CDR3 is TGTGCCAGCAGCCCGCCAGGTAACGAGCAGTACTTC. Protein: CASSPPGNEQYF.

The gene calls are TRBV27 and TRBJ1-6, with 8 positions matching TRBD1. This CDR3 spans 16 amino acids. Germline values: CDR1 MNHEY, CDR2 SMNVEV (reference sequence). J lost 6 bases, V lost 3 bases, and 7 bases had no gene match. DNA of the CDR3: TGTGCCAGCAGTTTCCGGCTGGACAGGGTTAATTCACCCCTCCACTTT. Its protein is CASSFRLDRVNSPLHF.

The chain combines TRBV24-1 with TRBJ2-2; possibly TRBD1 for D (5 bases). With 9 bases removed from V and 4 bases from J, the gap between germline ends came to 14 bases. Germline V CDR1 and CDR2: KGHDR, SFDVKD. The CDR3 contains 14 residues. The CDR3 nucleotides are TGTGCCACCGGTCAGGGCACAACCACCGGGGAGCTGTTTTTT. Its translation is CATGQGTTTGELFF.

The chain recombines TRBV20-1 with TRBJ2-1, with 10 bases fitting TRBD2. J lost 1 base, V lost 1 base, and 4 bases had no gene match. The CDR3 has 16 amino acids. Germline V gives CDR1 DFQATT, CDR2 SNEGSKA (reference sequence). CDR3 sequence reads: CSARASGGQSYNEQFF. The DNA for the CDR3 is TGCAGTGCTAGAGCTAGCGGGGGCCAATCCTACAATGAGCAGTTCTTC.

This clonotype came up once. This chain links TRBV5-1 with TRBJ2-3; possibly TRBD2 for D (6 bases). CDR1 is SGHRS, CDR2 YFSETQ, per germline. This CDR3 is built from 13 residues. The germline V and J ends were trimmed by 7 bases and 3 bases, with 12 bases remaining between them. CDR3 DNA sequence: TGCGCCAGCCGTCCTGCGGGGACAGATACGCAGTATTTT. Its protein product is CASRPAGTDTQYF.

This clonotype was observed a single time. The CDR3: CAWSVSDPNSPLHF. CDR3 nucleotide sequence: TGTGCCTGGAGTGTTTCGGACCCTAATTCACCCCTCCACTTT. The chain carries TRBV30 and TRBJ1-6; D not resolved. V was cut by 0 bases and J by 6 bases, with 9 bases left in between. Germline V CDR1 and CDR2: GTSNPN, SVGIG (reference sequence). The CDR3 totals 14 residues. Full variable domain (rest looked up from reference TRBV30 and TRBJ1-6): SQTIHQWPATLVQPVGSPLSLECTVEGTSNPNLYWYRQAAGRGLQLLFYSVGIGQISSEVPQNLSASRPQDRQFILSSKKLLLSDSGFYLCAWSVSDPNSPLHFGNGTRLTVT.

The chain uses TRBV7-6 and TRBJ2-1; D perhaps matches TRBD2 (5 bases). V was pared by 5 bases and J by 8 bases, with 22 bases between. Germline V lookup: CDR1 SGHVS, CDR2 FNYEAQ. The CDR3 covers 16 residues. The CDR3 nucleotides read TGTGCCAGCAGCCCAAATCCCCGGGGATTAAATGATGAGCAGTTCTTC. Its protein is CASSPNPRGLNDEQFF.

The chain is built from TRBV7-2 and TRBJ1-1; TRBD1 is a possible D gene (5 bases). In germline, CDR1 is SGHTA, CDR2 FQGNSA. The V end lost 6 bases, the J end lost 7 bases, and 18 bases lay between the germline ends. The CDR3 runs 14 residues. CDR3: CASSLIRERSEAFF. DNA for the CDR3: TGTGCCAGCAGTCTCATCAGGGAAAGGAGTGAAGCTTTCTTT.

The rearrangement joins TRBV12-3 or TRBV12-4 to TRBJ1-2; 12 bases match TRBD1. Trimming took 5 bases from V and 6 from J; bases not matched to a gene: 7. The CDR3 runs 15 residues. CDR3 DNA sequence: TGTGCCAGCAGTCAGGGACAGGGGGCGCCTAATGGCTACACCTTC. This encodes CASSQGQGAPNGYTF.

The chain couples TRBV5-1 to TRBJ2-3, with D perhaps given as TRBD1 or TRBD2 (5 bases each). Germline-derived CDR1 and CDR2 are SGHRS and YFSETQ. Trimming removed 4 bases at V and 0 bases at J, with 12 bases between. The CDR3 extends over 15 amino acids. The CDR3 DNA sequence: TGCGCCAGCAGCGGGGACGGGTCTAGCACAGATACGCAGTATTTT. Its translation is CASSGDGSSTDTQYF.

The chain combines TRBV28 with TRBJ2-3; D is unresolved. The V end lost 8 bases, the J end lost 2 bases, and 8 bases lay between the germline ends. The CDR3 is 12 residues long. Germline CDR1 MDHEN, CDR2 SYDVKM. This CDR3 is CASGLYTDTQYF. CDR3 bases: TGTGCCAGCGGGCTATACACAGATACGCAGTATTTT.

This chain joins TRBV11-2 and TRBJ1-2; TRBD1 might be the D (6 bases). The CDR3 consists of 13 residues. The V and J ends lost 8 bases and 5 bases respectively, with 15 bases between them. CDR1 and CDR2 from the germline V gene are SGHAT and FQNNGV. Written as DNA, the CDR3 is TGTGCCAGCTTCGGGGCAGGGGAGTATGGCTACACCTTC. This sequence encodes CASFGAGEYGYTF.

This clonotype was recorded only once. This chain links TRBV3-1 with TRBJ2-1, with D tentatively TRBD1 or TRBD2 (6 bases each). This CDR3 has 13 amino acids. Germline V gives CDR1 LGHDT, CDR2 YNNKEL (reference sequence). V shed 0 bases and J shed 10 bases, with 10 bases lying between them. Here the CDR3 reads CASSQERGAEQFF. DNA for the CDR3: TGTGCCAGCAGCCAAGAAAGGGGGGCAGAGCAGTTCTTC.

The J gene is TRBJ2-3, the V gene TRBV29-1; 12 bases line up with TRBD1. V trimming: 1 base; J trimming: 3 bases; junction bases outside the gene matches: 5. This CDR3 has 16 amino acids. The V gene's germline CDR1 is SQVTM and CDR2 ANQGSEA. The CDR3 region is CSVEGGTGGRTDTQYF. The CDR3 coding sequence is TGCAGCGTTGAAGGGGGGACAGGGGGCCGGACAGATACGCAGTATTTT.

This clonotype was recorded only once. The chain carries TRBV7-9 and TRBJ1-2; 7 positions match TRBD1. Germline CDR1 and CDR2: SEHNR and FQNEAQ (reference sequence). This CDR3 has 14 amino acids. The junction had 8 bases not matched to a gene; V was cut back by 8 bases and J by 2 bases. CDR3 nucleotides: TGTGCCAGCGGTCGAGGGGGCCTAAACTATGGCTACACCTTC. Translating it yields CASGRGGLNYGYTF.

The chain joins TRBV29-1 to TRBJ2-6; D unresolved. Germline CDR1 reads SQVTM; CDR2 reads ANQGSEA. The germline V and J ends were trimmed by 4 bases and 0 bases, with 4 bases remaining between them. This CDR3 comprises 13 residues. In nucleotides, the CDR3 is TGCAGCGTTGGCTCCTCTGGGGCCAACGTCCTGACTTTC. It encodes CSVGSSGANVLTF.

The V and J genes are TRBV19 and TRBJ2-6; tentatively, D is TRBD2 (6 bases). Germline V CDR1 and CDR2: LNHDA, SQIVND (reference sequence). The ends were cut back, 3 bases at V and 0 bases at J, with 12 bases in the middle. The CDR3 totals 17 residues. The CDR3 coding sequence is TGTGCCAGTAGTATCGACGGGGGATACTCTGGGGCCAACGTCCTGACTTTC. Its translation: CASSIDGGYSGANVLTF. The full variable domain, completed using reference TRBV19 and TRBJ2-6, is DGGITQSPKYLFRKEGQNVTLSCEQNLNHDAMYWYRQDPGQGLRLIYYSQIVNDFQKGDIAEGYSVSREKKESFPLTVTSAQKNPTAFYLCASSIDGGYSGANVLTFGAGSRLTVL.

The rearrangement joins TRBV7-2 to TRBJ2-1; the D is unclear. The CDR3 loop spans 12 amino acids. Looked up from germline, CDR1 is SGHTA and CDR2 is FQGNSA. V was shortened by 5 bases and J by 0 bases, with 2 bases between the two germline ends. CDR3 nucleotide sequence: TGTGCCAGCAGCATCTCCTACAATGAGCAGTTCTTC. This translates into CASSISYNEQFF.

This clonotype was detected only once. The CDR3 DNA sequence: TGTGCCTGGAGTGTCGGGCCATACAATGAGCAGTTCTTC. Protein sequence: CAWSVGPYNEQFF. The chain employs TRBV30 and TRBJ2-1; D is ambiguous. The CDR3 covers 13 residues. Germline V lookup: CDR1 GTSNPN, CDR2 SVGIG (reference sequence). Trimming cost V 0 bases and J 4 bases, with 7 bases left between them.

The DNA for the CDR3 is TGTGCCAGCAGTACCTGGACAGGGGACTATGGCTACACCTTC. It specifies CASSTWTGDYGYTF. This chain uses TRBV12-3 or TRBV12-4 with TRBJ1-2; 9 positions match TRBD1. The CDR3 runs 14 residues. With 5 bases clipped from V and 3 bases from J, the junction kept 4 bases outside the gene matches.

The V call is TRBV12-3 or TRBV12-4, the J call TRBJ1-3; D ambiguous. The CDR3 has 11 amino acids. Trimming cost V 7 bases and J 3 bases, with 4 bases left between them. CDR3 sequence reads: CASKGGNTIYF. The CDR3 coding sequence is TGTGCCAGCAAGGGTGGAAACACCATATATTTT.

This chain connects TRBV5-1 to TRBJ1-1; D is ambiguous. V was clipped by 3 bases and J by 3 bases, with 15 bases between them. This CDR3 has 15 residues. From germline, CDR1 is SGHRS and CDR2 YFSETQ. CDR3 in amino acids: CASSSTGEFYTEAFF. The CDR3 nucleotides read TGCGCCAGCAGCTCCACCGGGGAATTCTACACTGAAGCTTTCTTT.

The chain links TRBV6-5 to TRBJ1-1; D not certain. V gave up 0 bases and J gave up 2 bases, with 7 bases separating them. Germline V lookup: CDR1 MNHEY, CDR2 SVGAGI. This CDR3 region has 14 residues. The CDR3, as DNA: TGTGCCAGCAGTTACTCCCGGGTTAACACTGAAGCTTTCTTT. It is translated as CASSYSRVNTEAFF.

This clonotype came up once. The chain links TRBV20-1 to TRBJ1-1; D possibly corresponds to TRBD1 (6 bases). The CDR3 length is 13 residues. V dropped 1 base and J dropped 1 base, with 7 bases sitting between them. Germline V gene sequence: CDR1 DFQATT, CDR2 SNEGSKA (reference sequence). CDR3 in DNA: TGCAGTGCTAGAGCGGGGGCGAACACTGAAGCTTTCTTT. Protein product: CSARAGANTEAFF.

This chain links TRBV27 with TRBJ2-7, with 12 bases lining up with TRBD1. Germline loops: CDR1 MNHEY, CDR2 SMNVEV (reference sequence). The CDR3 contains 18 residues. V shed 0 bases and J 7 bases; nucleotides not matched to a gene: 13. CDR3 sequence: CASSLSPPTGQGAGEQYF. As DNA, the CDR3 is TGTGCCAGCAGTTTATCGCCACCCACGGGACAGGGGGCGGGAGAGCAGTACTTC.